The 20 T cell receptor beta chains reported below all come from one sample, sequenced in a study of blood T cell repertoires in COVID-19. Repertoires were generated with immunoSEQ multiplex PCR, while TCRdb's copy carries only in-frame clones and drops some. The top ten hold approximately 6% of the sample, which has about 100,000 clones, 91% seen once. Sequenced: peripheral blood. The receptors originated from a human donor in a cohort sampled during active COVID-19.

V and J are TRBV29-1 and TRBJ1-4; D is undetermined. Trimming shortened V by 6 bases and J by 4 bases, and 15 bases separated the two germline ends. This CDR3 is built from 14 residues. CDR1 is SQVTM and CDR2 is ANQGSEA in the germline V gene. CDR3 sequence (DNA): TGCAGCGTCACGACTCCTACCAATAATGAAAAACTGTTTTTT. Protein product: CSVTTPTNNEKLFF.

In DNA form, the CDR3 reads TGTGCCAGCAGCTTGGGACTAGCGACCACCGGGGAGCTGTTTTTT. It yields the protein CASSLGLATTGELFF. This rearrangement joins TRBV7-2 to TRBJ2-2, with 10 bases aligning to TRBD2. The CDR3 length is 15 residues. Trimming took 3 bases from V and 4 from J; bases not matched to a gene: 2. Germline assignment: CDR1 SGHTA and CDR2 FQGNSA.

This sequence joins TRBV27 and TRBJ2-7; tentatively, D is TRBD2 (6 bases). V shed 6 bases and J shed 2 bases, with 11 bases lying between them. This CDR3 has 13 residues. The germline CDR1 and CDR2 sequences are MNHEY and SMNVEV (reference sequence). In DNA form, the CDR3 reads TGTGCCAGCAGCCGCTCTAGCGCCTACGAGCAGTACTTC. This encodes CASSRSSAYEQYF.

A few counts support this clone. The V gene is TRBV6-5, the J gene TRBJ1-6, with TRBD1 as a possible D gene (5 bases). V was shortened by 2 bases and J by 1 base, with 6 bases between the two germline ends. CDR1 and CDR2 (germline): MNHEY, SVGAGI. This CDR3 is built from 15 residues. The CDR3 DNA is TGTGCCAGCAGTTACCAGGGTTCCTATAATTCACCCCTCCACTTT. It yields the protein CASSYQGSYNSPLHF.

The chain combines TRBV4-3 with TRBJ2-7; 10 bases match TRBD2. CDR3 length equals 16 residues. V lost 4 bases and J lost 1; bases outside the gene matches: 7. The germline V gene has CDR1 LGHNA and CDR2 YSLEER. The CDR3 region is CASSRYPSGGSYEQYF. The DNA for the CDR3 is TGCGCCAGCAGCCGCTACCCTAGCGGGGGTTCCTACGAGCAGTACTTC.

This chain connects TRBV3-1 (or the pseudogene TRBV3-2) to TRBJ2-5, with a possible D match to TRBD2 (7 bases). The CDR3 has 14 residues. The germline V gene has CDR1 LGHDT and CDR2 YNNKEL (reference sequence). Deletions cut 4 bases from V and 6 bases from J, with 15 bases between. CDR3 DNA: TGTGCCAGCAGCCGAGGGGGAGGGAGGAAGACCCAGTACTTC. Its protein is CASSRGGGRKTQYF.

Written as DNA, the CDR3 is TGTGCCAGCAGCTTGTGGGAGGCCGGGGAGCTGTTTTTT. Residues: CASSLWEAGELFF. The V and J genes are TRBV5-6 and TRBJ2-2, with D possibly being TRBD2 (6 bases). V was clipped by 1 base and J by 6 bases, with 7 bases between them. There are 13 residues in the CDR3. In germline, CDR1 is SGHDT, CDR2 YYEEEE.

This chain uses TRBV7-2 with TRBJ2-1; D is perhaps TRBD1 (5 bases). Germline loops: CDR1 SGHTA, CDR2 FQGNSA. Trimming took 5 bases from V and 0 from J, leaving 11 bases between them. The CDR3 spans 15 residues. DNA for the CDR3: TGTGCCAGCAGCACAGGTCGAAGCTCCTACAATGAGCAGTTCTTC. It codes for CASSTGRSSYNEQFF.

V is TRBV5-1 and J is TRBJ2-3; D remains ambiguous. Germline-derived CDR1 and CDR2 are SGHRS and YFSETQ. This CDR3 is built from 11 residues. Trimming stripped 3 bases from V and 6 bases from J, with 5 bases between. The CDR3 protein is CASSSGDTQYF. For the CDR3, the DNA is TGCGCCAGCAGCTCGGGTGATACGCAGTATTTT.

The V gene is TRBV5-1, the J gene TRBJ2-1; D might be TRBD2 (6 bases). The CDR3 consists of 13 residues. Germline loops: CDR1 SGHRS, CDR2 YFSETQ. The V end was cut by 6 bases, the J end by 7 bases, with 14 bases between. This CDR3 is CASNGGMVNEQFF. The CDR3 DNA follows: TGCGCCAGCAACGGAGGGATGGTTAATGAGCAGTTCTTC.

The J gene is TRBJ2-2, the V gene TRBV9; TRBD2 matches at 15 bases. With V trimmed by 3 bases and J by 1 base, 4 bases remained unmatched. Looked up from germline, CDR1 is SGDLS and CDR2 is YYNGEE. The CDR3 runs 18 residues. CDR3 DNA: TGTGCCAGCAGCGAAGGACTAGCGGGGGGGCTGAACACCGGGGAGCTGTTTTTT. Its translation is CASSEGLAGGLNTGELFF.

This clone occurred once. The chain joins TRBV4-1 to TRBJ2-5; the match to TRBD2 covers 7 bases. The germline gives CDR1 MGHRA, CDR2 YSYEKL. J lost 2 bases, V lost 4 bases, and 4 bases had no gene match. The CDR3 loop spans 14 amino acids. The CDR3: CASSPGTTQETQYF. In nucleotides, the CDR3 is TGCGCCAGCAGCCCCGGGACTACTCAAGAGACCCAGTACTTC.

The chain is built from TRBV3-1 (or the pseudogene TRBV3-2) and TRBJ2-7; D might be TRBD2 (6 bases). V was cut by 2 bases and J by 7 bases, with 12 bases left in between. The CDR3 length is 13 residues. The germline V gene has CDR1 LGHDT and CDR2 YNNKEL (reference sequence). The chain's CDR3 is CASSQRRAEEQYF. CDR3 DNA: TGTGCCAGCAGCCAACGGAGGGCCGAGGAGCAGTACTTC.

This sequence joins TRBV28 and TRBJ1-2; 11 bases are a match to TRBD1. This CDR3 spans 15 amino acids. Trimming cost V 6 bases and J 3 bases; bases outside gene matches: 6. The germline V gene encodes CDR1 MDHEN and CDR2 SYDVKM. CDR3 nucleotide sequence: TGTGCCAGCAGGCCAGGGACAGGGGGGCACTATGGCTACACCTTC. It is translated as CASRPGTGGHYGYTF.

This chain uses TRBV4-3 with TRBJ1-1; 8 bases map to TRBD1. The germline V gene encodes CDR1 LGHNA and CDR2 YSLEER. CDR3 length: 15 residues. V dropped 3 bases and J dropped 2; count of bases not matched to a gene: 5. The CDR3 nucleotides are TGCGCCAGCAGCCACCGGACAGGGCAAAACACTGAAGCTTTCTTT. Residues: CASSHRTGQNTEAFF.

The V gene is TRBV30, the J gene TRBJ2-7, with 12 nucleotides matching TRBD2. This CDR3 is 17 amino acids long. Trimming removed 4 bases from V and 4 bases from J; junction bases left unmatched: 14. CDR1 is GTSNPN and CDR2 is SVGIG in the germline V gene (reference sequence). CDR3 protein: CAWTRNTRLAGVYEQYF. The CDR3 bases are TGTGCCTGGACTAGAAACACCCGACTAGCGGGAGTGTACGAGCAGTACTTC.

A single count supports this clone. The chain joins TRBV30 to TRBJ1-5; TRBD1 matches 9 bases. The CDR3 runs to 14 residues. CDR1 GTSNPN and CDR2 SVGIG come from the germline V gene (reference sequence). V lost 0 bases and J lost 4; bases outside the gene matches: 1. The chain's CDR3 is CAWSVGTGNQPQHF. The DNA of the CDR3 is TGTGCCTGGAGTGTCGGGACAGGGAATCAGCCCCAGCATTTT.

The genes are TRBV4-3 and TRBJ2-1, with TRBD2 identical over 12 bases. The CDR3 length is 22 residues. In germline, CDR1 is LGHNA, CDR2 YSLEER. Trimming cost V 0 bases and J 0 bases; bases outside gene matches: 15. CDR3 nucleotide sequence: TGCGCCAGCAGCCAAGAAGCCCTAGCGGGAGGGCTCTCCCTTTACTCCTACAATGAGCAGTTCTTC. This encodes CASSQEALAGGLSLYSYNEQFF.

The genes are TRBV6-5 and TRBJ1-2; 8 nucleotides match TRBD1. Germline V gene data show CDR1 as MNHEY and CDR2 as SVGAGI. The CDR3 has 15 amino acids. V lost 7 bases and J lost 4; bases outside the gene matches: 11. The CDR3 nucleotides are TGTGCCAGCAAAAGAACAGGGGGTTGGGGCTATGGCTACACCTTC. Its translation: CASKRTGGWGYGYTF.

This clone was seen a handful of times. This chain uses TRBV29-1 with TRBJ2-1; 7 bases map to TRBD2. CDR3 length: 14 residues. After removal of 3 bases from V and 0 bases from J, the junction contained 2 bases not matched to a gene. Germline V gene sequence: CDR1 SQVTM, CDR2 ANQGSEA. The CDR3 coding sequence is TGCAGCGTTGATCGCGGGAGCTCCTACAATGAGCAGTTCTTC. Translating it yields CSVDRGSSYNEQFF.